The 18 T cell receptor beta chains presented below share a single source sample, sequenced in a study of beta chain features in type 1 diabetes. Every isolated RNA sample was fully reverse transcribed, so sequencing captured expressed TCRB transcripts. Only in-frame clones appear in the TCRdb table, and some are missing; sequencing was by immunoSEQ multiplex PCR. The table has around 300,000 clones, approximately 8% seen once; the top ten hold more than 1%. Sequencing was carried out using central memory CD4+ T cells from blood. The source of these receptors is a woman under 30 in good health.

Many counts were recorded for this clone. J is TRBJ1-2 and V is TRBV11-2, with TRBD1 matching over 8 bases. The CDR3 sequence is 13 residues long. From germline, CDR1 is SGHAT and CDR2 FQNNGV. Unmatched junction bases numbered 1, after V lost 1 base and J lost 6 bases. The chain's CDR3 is CASSLGQGNGYTF. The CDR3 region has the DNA TGTGCCAGCAGCTTAGGACAGGGGAATGGCTACACCTTC. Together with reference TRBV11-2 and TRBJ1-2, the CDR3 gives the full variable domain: EAGVAQSPRYKIIEKRQSVAFWCNPISGHATLYWYQQILGQGPKLLIQFQNNGVVDDSQLPKDRFSAERLKGVDSTLKIQPAKLEDSAVYLCASSLGQGNGYTFGSGTRLTVV.

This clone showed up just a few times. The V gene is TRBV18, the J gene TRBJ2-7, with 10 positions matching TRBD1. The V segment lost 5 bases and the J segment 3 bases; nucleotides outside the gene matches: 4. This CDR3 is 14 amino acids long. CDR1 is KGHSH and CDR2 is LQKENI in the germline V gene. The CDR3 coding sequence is TGTGCCAGCTCATCCGGGACAGGGGACTACGAGCAGTACTTC. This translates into CASSSGTGDYEQYF. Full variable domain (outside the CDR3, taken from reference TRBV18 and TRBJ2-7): NAGVMQNPRHLVRRRGQEARLRCSPMKGHSHVYWYRQLPEEGLKFMVYLQKENIIDESGMPKERFSAEFPKEGPSILRIQQVVRGDSAAYFCASSSGTGDYEQYFGPGTRLTVT.

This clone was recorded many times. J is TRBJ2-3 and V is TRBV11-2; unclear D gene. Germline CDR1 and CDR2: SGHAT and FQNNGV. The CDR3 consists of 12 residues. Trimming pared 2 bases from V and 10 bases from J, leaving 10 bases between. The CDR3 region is CASSLTALAQYF. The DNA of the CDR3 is TGTGCCAGCAGCTTAACGGCTTTGGCGCAGTATTTT.

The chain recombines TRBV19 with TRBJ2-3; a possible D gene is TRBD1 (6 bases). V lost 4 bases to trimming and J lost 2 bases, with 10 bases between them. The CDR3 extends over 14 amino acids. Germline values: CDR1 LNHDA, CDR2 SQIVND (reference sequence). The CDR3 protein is CASSRQDDTDTQYF. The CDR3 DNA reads TGTGCCAGTAGTAGACAGGACGACACAGATACGCAGTATTTT.

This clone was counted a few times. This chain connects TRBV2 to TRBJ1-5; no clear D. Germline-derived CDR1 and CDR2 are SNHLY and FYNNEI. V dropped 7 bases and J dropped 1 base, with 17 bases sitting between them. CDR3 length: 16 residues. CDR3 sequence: CASKMVDRGSNQPQHF. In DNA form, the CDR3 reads TGTGCCAGCAAGATGGTCGACCGTGGCAGCAATCAGCCCCAGCATTTT.

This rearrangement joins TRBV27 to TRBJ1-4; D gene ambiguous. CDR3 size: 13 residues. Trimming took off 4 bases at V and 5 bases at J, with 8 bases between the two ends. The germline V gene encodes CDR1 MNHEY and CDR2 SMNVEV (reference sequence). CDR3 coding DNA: TGTGCCAGCAGTTCTCCAGGCAATGAAAAACTGTTTTTT. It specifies CASSSPGNEKLFF. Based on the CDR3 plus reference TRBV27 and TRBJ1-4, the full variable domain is EAQVTQNPRYLITVTGKKLTVTCSQNMNHEYMSWYRQDPGLGLRQIYYSMNVEVTDKGDVPEGYKVSRKEKRNFPLILESPSPNQTSLYFCASSSPGNEKLFFGSGTQLSVL.

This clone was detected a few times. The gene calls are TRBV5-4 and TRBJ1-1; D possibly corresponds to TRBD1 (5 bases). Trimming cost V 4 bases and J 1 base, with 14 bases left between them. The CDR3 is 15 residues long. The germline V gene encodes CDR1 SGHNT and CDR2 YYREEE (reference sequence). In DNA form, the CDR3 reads TGTGCCAGCAGCCCTAGCCTGGGGACGAACACTGAAGCTTTCTTT. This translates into CASSPSLGTNTEAFF.

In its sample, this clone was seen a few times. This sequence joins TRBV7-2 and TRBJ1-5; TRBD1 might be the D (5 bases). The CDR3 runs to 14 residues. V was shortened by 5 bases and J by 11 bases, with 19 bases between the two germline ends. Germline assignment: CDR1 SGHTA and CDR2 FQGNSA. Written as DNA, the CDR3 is TGTGCCAGCAGCCCGAACGTGGGGCCGTTAGCCCAGCATTTT. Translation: CASSPNVGPLAQHF.

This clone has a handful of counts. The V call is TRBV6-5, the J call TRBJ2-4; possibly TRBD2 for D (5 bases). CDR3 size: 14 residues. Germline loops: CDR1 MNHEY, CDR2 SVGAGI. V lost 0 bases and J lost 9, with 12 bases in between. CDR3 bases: TGTGCCAGCAGTTACTCGCTAGGGAGATGCATTCAGTACTTC. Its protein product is CASSYSLGRCIQYF.

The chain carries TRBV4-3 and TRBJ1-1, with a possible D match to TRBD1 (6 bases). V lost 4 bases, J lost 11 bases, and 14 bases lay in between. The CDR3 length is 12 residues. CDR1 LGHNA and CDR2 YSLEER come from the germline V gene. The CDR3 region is CASSRQGRVAFF. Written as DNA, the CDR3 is TGCGCCAGCAGCCGGCAGGGGAGGGTGGCTTTCTTT.

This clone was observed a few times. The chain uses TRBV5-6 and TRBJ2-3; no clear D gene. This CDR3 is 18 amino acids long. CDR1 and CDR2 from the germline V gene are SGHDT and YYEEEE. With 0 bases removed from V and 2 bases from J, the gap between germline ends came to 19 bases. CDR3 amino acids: CASSLVVHGAGDTDTQYF. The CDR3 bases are TGTGCCAGCAGCTTGGTCGTCCATGGAGCAGGAGACACAGATACGCAGTATTTT.

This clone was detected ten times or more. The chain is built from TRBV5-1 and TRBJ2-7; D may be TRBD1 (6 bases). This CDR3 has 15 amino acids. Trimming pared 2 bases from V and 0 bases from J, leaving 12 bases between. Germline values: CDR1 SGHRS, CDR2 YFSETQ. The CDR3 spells CASSFQDSLSYEQYF. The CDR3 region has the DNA TGCGCCAGCAGCTTCCAGGACAGCCTCTCCTACGAGCAGTACTTC. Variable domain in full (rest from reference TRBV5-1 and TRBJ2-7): KAGVTQTPRYLIKTRGQQVTLSCSPISGHRSVSWYQQTPGQGLQFLFEYFSETQRNKGNFPGRFSGRQFSNSRSEMNVSTLELGDSALYLCASSFQDSLSYEQYFGPGTRLTVT.

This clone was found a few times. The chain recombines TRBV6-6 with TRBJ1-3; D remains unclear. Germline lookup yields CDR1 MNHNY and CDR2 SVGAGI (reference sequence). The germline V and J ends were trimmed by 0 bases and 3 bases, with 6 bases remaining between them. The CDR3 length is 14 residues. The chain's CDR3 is CASSYSGGGNTIYF. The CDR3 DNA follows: TGTGCCAGCAGTTACTCAGGCGGTGGAAACACCATATATTTT.

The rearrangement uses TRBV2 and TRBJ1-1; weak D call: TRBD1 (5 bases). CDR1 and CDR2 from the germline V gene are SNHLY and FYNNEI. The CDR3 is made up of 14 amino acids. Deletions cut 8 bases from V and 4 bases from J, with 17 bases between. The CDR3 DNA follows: TGTGCCAGCTATCCTTATGGGGGATTCACTGAAGCTTTCTTT. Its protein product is CASYPYGGFTEAFF.

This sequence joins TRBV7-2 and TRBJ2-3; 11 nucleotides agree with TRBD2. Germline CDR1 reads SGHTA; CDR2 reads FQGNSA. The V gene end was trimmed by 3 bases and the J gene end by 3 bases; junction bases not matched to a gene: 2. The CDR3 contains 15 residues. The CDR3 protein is CASSLGLAVTDTQYF. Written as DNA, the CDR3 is TGTGCCAGCAGCTTGGGACTAGCGGTAACAGATACGCAGTATTTT.

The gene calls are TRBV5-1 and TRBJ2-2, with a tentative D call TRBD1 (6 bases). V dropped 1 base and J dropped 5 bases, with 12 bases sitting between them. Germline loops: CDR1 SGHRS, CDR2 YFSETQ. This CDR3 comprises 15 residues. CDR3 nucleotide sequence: TGCGCCAGCAGCTTGTTTGGGGGCTCGACCGGGGAGCTGTTTTTT. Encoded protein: CASSLFGGSTGELFF.

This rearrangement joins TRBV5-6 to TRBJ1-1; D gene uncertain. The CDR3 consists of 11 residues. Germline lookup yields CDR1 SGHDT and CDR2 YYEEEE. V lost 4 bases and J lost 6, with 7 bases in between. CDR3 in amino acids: CASSLFSEAFF. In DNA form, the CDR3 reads TGTGCCAGCAGCCTCTTCTCTGAAGCTTTCTTT.

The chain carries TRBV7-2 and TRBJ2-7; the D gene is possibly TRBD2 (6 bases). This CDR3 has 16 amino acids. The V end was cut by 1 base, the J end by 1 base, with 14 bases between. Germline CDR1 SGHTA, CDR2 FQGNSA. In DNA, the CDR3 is TGTGCCAGCAGCTTAGGGAGCGGTGGGGGGTCCTACGAGCAGTACTTC. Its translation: CASSLGSGGGSYEQYF.